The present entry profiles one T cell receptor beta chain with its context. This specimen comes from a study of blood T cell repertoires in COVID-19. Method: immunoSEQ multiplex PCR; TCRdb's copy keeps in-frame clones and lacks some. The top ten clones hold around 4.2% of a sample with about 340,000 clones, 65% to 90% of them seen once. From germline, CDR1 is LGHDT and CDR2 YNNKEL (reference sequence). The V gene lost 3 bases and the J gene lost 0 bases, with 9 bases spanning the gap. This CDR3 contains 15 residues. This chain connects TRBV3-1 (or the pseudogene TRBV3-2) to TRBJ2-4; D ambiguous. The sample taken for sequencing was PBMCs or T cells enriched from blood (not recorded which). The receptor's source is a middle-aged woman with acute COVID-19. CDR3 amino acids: CASSHGDLAKNIQYF. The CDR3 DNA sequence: TGTGCCAGCAGCCATGGAGATCTAGCCAAAAACATTCAGTACTTC.